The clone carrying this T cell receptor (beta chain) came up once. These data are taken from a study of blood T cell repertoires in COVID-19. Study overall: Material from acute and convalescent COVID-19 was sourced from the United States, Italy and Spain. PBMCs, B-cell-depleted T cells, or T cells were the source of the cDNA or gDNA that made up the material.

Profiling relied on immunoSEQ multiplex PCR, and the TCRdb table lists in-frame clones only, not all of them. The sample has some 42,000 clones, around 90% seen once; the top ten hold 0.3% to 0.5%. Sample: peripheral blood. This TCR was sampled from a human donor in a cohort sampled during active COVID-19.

The DNA for the CDR3 is TGTGCCAGCAGCTTGGGCGGTATTAATGAAAAACTGTTTTTT. This encodes CASSLGGINEKLFF. The chain couples TRBV5-6 to TRBJ1-4; D uncertain. V was trimmed by 0 bases and J by 4 bases, leaving 7 bases between them. The germline CDR1 and CDR2 sequences are SGHDT and YYEEEE. The CDR3 spans 14 residues. Full variable domain (remainder filled in from reference TRBV5-6 and TRBJ1-4): DAGVTQSPTHLIKTRGQQVTLRCSPKSGHDTVSWYQQALGQGPQFIFQYYEEEERQRGNFPDRFSGHQFPNYSSELNVNALLLGDSALYLCASSLGGINEKLFFGSGTQLSVL.